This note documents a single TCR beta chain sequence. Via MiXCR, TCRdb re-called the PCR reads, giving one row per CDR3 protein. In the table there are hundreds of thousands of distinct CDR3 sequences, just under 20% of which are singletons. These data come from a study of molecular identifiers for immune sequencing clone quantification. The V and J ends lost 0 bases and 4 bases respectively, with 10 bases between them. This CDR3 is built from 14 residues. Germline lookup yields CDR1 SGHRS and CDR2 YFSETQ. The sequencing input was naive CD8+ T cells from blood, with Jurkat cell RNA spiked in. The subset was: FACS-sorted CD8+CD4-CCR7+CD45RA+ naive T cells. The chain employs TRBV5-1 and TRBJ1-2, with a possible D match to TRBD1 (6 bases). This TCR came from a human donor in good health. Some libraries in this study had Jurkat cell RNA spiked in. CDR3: CASSLAGALYGYTF. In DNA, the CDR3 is TGCGCCAGCAGCTTGGCAGGGGCGCTCTATGGCTACACCTTC.